The 27 T cell receptor beta chains reported below all come from one sample, sequenced in a study of vaccination and CD4 T cells after COVID-19. With the Oncomine TCR Beta short-read assay, DNA from cultured CD4+ T cells was sequenced. TCRdb ran MiXCR on the PCR reads and lists one entry per CDR3 protein. This sample carries roughly 10,000 distinct CDR3 sequences, 69% of them seen once, and the ten largest clones take approximately 10%. Treatment specified: roughly 11-day PBMC culture with coronavirus spike peptide pools or control peptides (ViraFEST assay). Their target antigens are unknown. Material: CD4+ T cells from blood, cultured in vitro. These receptors all stem from a human donor who had recovered from COVID-19.

The chain joins TRBV7-2 to TRBJ2-3; D remains unclear. V was clipped by 3 bases and J by 3 bases, with 4 bases between them. The CDR3 loop spans 12 amino acids. Germline CDR1 SGHTA, CDR2 FQGNSA. The CDR3 reads CASSFWTDTQYF. CDR3 bases: TGTGCCAGCAGCTTTTGGACAGATACGCAGTATTTT.

This clonotype has just a few counts. DNA of the CDR3: TGCGCCAGCAGCCAAGAAGGATGGACACCTTCGAGCAATCAGCCCCAGCATTTT. Translating gives CASSQEGWTPSSNQPQHF. The chain carries TRBV4-1 and TRBJ1-5, with D tentatively TRBD1 (5 bases). V lost 0 bases, J lost 1 base, and 16 bases lay in between. The CDR3 runs 18 residues. CDR1 and CDR2 from the germline V gene are MGHRA and YSYEKL.

V gene TRBV2 combines with J gene TRBJ1-2; 10 nucleotides match TRBD1. This CDR3 has 13 amino acids. The germline V gene encodes CDR1 SNHLY and CDR2 FYNNEI. The junction had 10 bases not matched to a gene; V was cut back by 11 bases and J by 7 bases. CDR3 protein: CAGHRDRGSGYTF. CDR3 bases: TGTGCCGGACACCGGGACAGGGGAAGTGGCTACACCTTC.

This clonotype has just a few counts. The chain couples TRBV12-3 or TRBV12-4 to TRBJ1-5, with a tentative D call TRBD1 (5 bases). The CDR3 loop spans 19 amino acids. Trimming took 3 bases from V and 4 from J, leaving 25 bases between them. CDR3 residues: CASSFTIDSVYIGNQPQHF. In DNA form, the CDR3 reads TGTGCCAGCAGTTTTACGATCGACAGTGTGTACATCGGGAATCAGCCCCAGCATTTT.

The chain joins TRBV7-9 to TRBJ2-7, with 8 bases fitting TRBD1. The J segment lost 4 bases and the V segment lost 2 bases, leaving 7 bases of the junction unmatched. This CDR3 comprises 15 residues. Germline CDR1 SEHNR, CDR2 FQNEAQ (reference sequence). The CDR3 reads CASSLRGRGQYEQYF. Here the CDR3 DNA reads TGTGCCAGCAGCTTAAGGGGCAGGGGGCAATACGAGCAGTACTTC.

The V call is TRBV6-4, the J call TRBJ1-6; D is perhaps TRBD1 (5 bases). CDR1 and CDR2 (germline): MRHNA, SNTAGT. Trimming stripped 6 bases from V and 12 bases from J, with 18 bases between. This CDR3 region has 14 residues. This chain's CDR3 is CASSPGALGGPLHF. As DNA, the CDR3 is TGTGCCAGCAGCCCCGGGGCGTTAGGCGGACCCCTCCACTTT.

This clonotype was recorded a few times. V is TRBV20-1 and J is TRBJ1-2, with 7 bases aligning to TRBD1. CDR1 and CDR2 (germline): DFQATT, SNEGSKA (reference sequence). The CDR3 has 14 residues. Losses at the gene ends were 5 bases for V and 5 bases for J; bases not matched to a gene: 11. The CDR3 DNA sequence: TGCAGTGCTGAACGACAGGGCACCGGATATGGCTACACCTTC. This encodes CSAERQGTGYGYTF.

This clonotype is categorized as large. The J gene is TRBJ1-2, the V gene TRBV3-1; D is undetermined. The CDR3 loop spans 13 amino acids. V was clipped by 5 bases and J by 8 bases, with 15 bases between them. Germline loops: CDR1 LGHDT, CDR2 YNNKEL (reference sequence). The CDR3: CASSEAPAGGYTF. The CDR3 nucleotides are TGTGCCAGCAGCGAAGCCCCTGCAGGAGGCTACACCTTC. Full variable domain (outside the CDR3, taken from reference TRBV3-1 and TRBJ1-2): DTAVSQTPKYLVTQMGNDKSIKCEQNLGHDTMYWYKQDSKKFLKIMFSYNNKELIINETVPNRFSPKSPDKAHLNLHINSLELGDSAVYFCASSEAPAGGYTFGSGTRLTVV.

J is TRBJ1-1 and V is TRBV5-6, with D uncertain. The CDR3 extends over 14 amino acids. Germline values: CDR1 SGHDT, CDR2 YYEEEE. The germline V and J ends were trimmed by 0 bases and 1 base, with 7 bases remaining between them. CDR3 nucleotide sequence: TGTGCCAGCAGCTTGGCAGCTTCGAACACTGAAGCTTTCTTT. Translating it yields CASSLAASNTEAFF. Using reference TRBV5-6 and TRBJ1-1 for the parts outside the CDR3, the full variable domain is DAGVTQSPTHLIKTRGQQVTLRCSPKSGHDTVSWYQQALGQGPQFIFQYYEEEERQRGNFPDRFSGHQFPNYSSELNVNALLLGDSALYLCASSLAASNTEAFFGQGTRLTVV.

The V call is TRBV28, the J call TRBJ2-7; a weak D match, TRBD1 (5 bases). The V and J ends lost 3 bases and 0 bases respectively, with 15 bases between them. Germline V lookup: CDR1 MDHEN, CDR2 SYDVKM. This CDR3 has 16 residues. The CDR3 spells CASSFNRWGSSYEQYF. The CDR3 DNA sequence: TGTGCCAGCAGTTTCAATAGGTGGGGCAGCTCCTACGAGCAGTACTTC. The full variable domain, completed using reference TRBV28 and TRBJ2-7, is DVKVTQSSRYLVKRTGEKVFLECVQDMDHENMFWYRQDPGLGLRLIYFSYDVKMKEKGDIPEGYSVSREKKERFSLILESASTNQTSMYLCASSFNRWGSSYEQYFGPGTRLTVT.

The chain links TRBV21-1 to TRBJ1-1; the DNA was not compared with TRBD1, the D call given in the table. TRBV21-1 has pseudogene status. This CDR3 has 14 residues. CDR3 sequence (DNA): TGTGCCAGCAGCAAAGCATGGGGTGGGGACAGGACCGAATTT. This translates into CASSKAWGGDRTEF.

This chain joins TRBV7-9 and TRBJ1-2, with D uncertain. Per the germline V gene, CDR1 is SEHNR and CDR2 is FQNEAQ (reference sequence). CDR3 length: 14 amino acids. Between the trimmed V and J ends, which lost 5 bases and 2 bases, there was a span of 12 bases. CDR3 coding DNA: TGTGCCAGCAGCCATGACGTTCTGAACTATGGCTACACCTTC. Amino acids: CASSHDVLNYGYTF.

This sequence joins TRBV5-1 and TRBJ2-1, with 9 positions matching TRBD1. CDR3 length equals 14 residues. Per the germline V gene, CDR1 is SGHRS and CDR2 is YFSETQ. V lost 4 bases and J lost 8; bases outside the gene matches: 7. CDR3 nucleotides: TGCGCCAGCAGCGCTACAGGGGGCGGGTATGAGCAGTTCTTC. This gives the protein CASSATGGGYEQFF.

This clonotype was seen a handful of times. The chain joins TRBV2 to TRBJ1-1; no clear D. The CDR3 sequence is 11 residues long. Germline V gives CDR1 SNHLY, CDR2 FYNNEI. V was trimmed by 6 bases and J by 7 bases, leaving 9 bases between them. The CDR3 is CASRGPVEAFF. CDR3 in DNA: TGTGCCAGCAGAGGCCCCGTTGAAGCTTTCTTT.

The table lists this clonotype with a few counts. The chain carries TRBV4-3 and TRBJ1-1; 8 bases fit TRBD1. The CDR3 runs to 15 residues. V shed 3 bases, J shed 3 bases, and the junction held 6 bases outside the gene matches. Per germline, CDR1 LGHNA and CDR2 YSLEER. CDR3 residues: CASSHPGQVDTEAFF. The CDR3 DNA reads as TGCGCCAGCAGCCATCCGGGACAGGTTGACACTGAAGCTTTCTTT.

This clonotype was detected once. The junction shows a germline mismatch at one end, possibly a read error. The chain's CDR3 is CASSQSRGTGIYEQYF. DNA for the CDR3: TGCGCCAGCAGCCAATCAAGGGGGACAGGGATATACGAGCAGTACTTC. This chain connects TRBV5-5 to TRBJ2-7; 9 bases fit TRBD1. Germline V lookup: CDR1 SGHKS, CDR2 YYEKEE (reference sequence). The CDR3 is made up of 16 amino acids.

The chain is built from TRBV24-1 and TRBJ1-1; 8 bases line up with TRBD1. This CDR3 is built from 12 residues. The germline gives CDR1 KGHDR, CDR2 SFDVKD. After removal of 7 bases from V and 11 bases from J, the junction contained 8 bases not matched to a gene. The CDR3 nucleotides are TGTGCCACCAGCCAGGGGACAGGCGACGCTTTCTTT. It encodes CATSQGTGDAFF.

This clonotype was observed once. The rearrangement joins TRBV7-9 to TRBJ2-3; 9 nucleotides line up with TRBD2. The CDR3 totals 18 residues. Germline-derived CDR1 and CDR2 are SEHNR and FQNEAQ (reference sequence). Losses at the gene ends were 5 bases for V and 0 bases for J; bases not matched to a gene: 12. DNA of the CDR3: TGTGCCAGCAGCCCTCTCGCGGGGGGGCCGCCCAGCACAGATACGCAGTATTTT. This gives the protein CASSPLAGGPPSTDTQYF. The variable domain in full, completed from reference TRBV7-9 and TRBJ2-3, reads DTGVSQNPRHKITKRGQNVTFRCDPISEHNRLYWYRQTLGQGPEFLTYFQNEAQLEKSRLLSDRFSAERPKGSFSTLEIQRTEQGDSAMYLCASSPLAGGPPSTDTQYFGPGTRLTVL.

The chain recombines TRBV5-1 with TRBJ2-5; D is possibly TRBD1 or TRBD2 (6 bases each). This CDR3 has 14 residues. V was shortened by 4 bases and J by 3 bases, with 13 bases between the two germline ends. CDR1 and CDR2 from the germline V gene are SGHRS and YFSETQ. The CDR3 is CASSPGAGKETQYF. DNA of the CDR3: TGCGCCAGCAGCCCGGGGGCAGGGAAAGAGACCCAGTACTTC.

This rearrangement joins TRBV11-2 to TRBJ1-1, with 10 bases matching TRBD1. Germline V gene data show CDR1 as SGHAT and CDR2 as FQNNGV. V dropped 3 bases and J dropped 1; count of bases not matched to a gene: 11. The CDR3 sequence is 18 residues long. CDR3 nucleotide sequence: TGTGCCAGCAGCTTGAGAGGGGCGGGACAGGGGAAGAACACTGAAGCTTTCTTT. It specifies CASSLRGAGQGKNTEAFF. Looking up the rest from reference TRBV11-2 and TRBJ1-1 gives the full variable domain: EAGVAQSPRYKIIEKRQSVAFWCNPISGHATLYWYQQILGQGPKLLIQFQNNGVVDDSQLPKDRFSAERLKGVDSTLKIQPAKLEDSAVYLCASSLRGAGQGKNTEAFFGQGTRLTVV.

The CDR3 DNA reads TGTGCCAGCAGTGGGCAGGGTCCTTTCGGAGGTGGCGTAGCTTTCTTT. This gives the protein CASSGQGPFGGGVAFF. The chain recombines TRBV12-3 or TRBV12-4 with TRBJ1-1; D is possibly TRBD1 (5 bases). Trimming took 5 bases from V and 10 from J, leaving 26 bases between them. The CDR3 runs 16 residues.

The chain couples TRBV7-9 to TRBJ2-1, with D perhaps TRBD1 (5 bases). Trimming left V 5 bases short and J 1 base short, with 9 bases between. There are 14 residues in the CDR3. CDR1 is SEHNR and CDR2 is FQNEAQ in the germline V gene (reference sequence). As DNA, the CDR3 is TGTGCCAGCAGCGCAGGGAATTCCTACAATGAGCAGTTCTTC. It yields the protein CASSAGNSYNEQFF.

This chain connects TRBV14 to TRBJ2-5, with unresolved D. Germline assignment: CDR1 SGHDN and CDR2 FVKESK. Trimming removed 3 bases from V and 3 bases from J, with 5 bases in between. The length of the CDR3 is 12 residues. The CDR3 region has the DNA TGTGCCAGCAGCCAGTGGAAAGAGACCCAGTACTTC. As protein: CASSQWKETQYF.

The chain joins TRBV7-2 to TRBJ1-5; no firm D call. V was trimmed by 5 bases and J by 2 bases, leaving 7 bases between them. This CDR3 region has 13 residues. Germline lookup yields CDR1 SGHTA and CDR2 FQGNSA. CDR3 sequence (DNA): TGTGCCAGCAGCAACCAGGGCAATCAGCCCCAGCATTTT. This sequence encodes CASSNQGNQPQHF.

This chain uses TRBV19 with TRBJ2-1; D is perhaps TRBD1 or TRBD2 (7 bases each). The CDR3 is made up of 15 amino acids. From germline, CDR1 is LNHDA and CDR2 SQIVND (reference sequence). Trimming removed 4 bases at V and 5 bases at J, with 15 bases between. CDR3 amino acids: CASSTGGLPDNEQFF. The CDR3 region has the DNA TGTGCCAGTAGTACAGGGGGACTACCGGACAATGAGCAGTTCTTC. The full variable domain, rest sourced from reference TRBV19 and TRBJ2-1, is DGGITQSPKYLFRKEGQNVTLSCEQNLNHDAMYWYRQDPGQGLRLIYYSQIVNDFQKGDIAEGYSVSREKKESFPLTVTSAQKNPTAFYLCASSTGGLPDNEQFFGPGTRLTVL.

The V and J genes are TRBV2 and TRBJ1-4; 9 nucleotides align to TRBD1. The ends lost 3 bases at V and 4 bases at J; junction bases unmatched: 6. The germline CDR1 and CDR2 sequences are SNHLY and FYNNEI. CDR3 length equals 16 residues. The CDR3 bases are TGTGCCAGCAGTGATGACAGGGGGGGCAATAATGAAAAACTGTTTTTT. Amino acids: CASSDDRGGNNEKLFF.

CDR3 DNA sequence: TGTGCCAGCAGCTTAAGTGGCAATCAGCCCCAGCATTTT. It is translated as CASSLSGNQPQHF. The chain employs TRBV7-2 and TRBJ1-5, with unresolved D. The V gene's germline CDR1 is SGHTA and CDR2 FQGNSA. V lost 2 bases to trimming and J lost 2 bases, with 4 bases between them. The CDR3 runs to 13 residues.